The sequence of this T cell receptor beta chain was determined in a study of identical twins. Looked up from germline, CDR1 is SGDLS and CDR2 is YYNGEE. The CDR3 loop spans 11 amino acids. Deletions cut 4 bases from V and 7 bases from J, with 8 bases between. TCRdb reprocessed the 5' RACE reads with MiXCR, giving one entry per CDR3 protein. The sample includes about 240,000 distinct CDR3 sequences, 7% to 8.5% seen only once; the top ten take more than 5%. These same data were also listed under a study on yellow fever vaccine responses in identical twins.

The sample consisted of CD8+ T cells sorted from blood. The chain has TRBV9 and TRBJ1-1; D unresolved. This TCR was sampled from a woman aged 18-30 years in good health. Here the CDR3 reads CASSSRGEAFF. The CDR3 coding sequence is TGTGCCAGCAGCTCACGGGGTGAAGCTTTCTTT.